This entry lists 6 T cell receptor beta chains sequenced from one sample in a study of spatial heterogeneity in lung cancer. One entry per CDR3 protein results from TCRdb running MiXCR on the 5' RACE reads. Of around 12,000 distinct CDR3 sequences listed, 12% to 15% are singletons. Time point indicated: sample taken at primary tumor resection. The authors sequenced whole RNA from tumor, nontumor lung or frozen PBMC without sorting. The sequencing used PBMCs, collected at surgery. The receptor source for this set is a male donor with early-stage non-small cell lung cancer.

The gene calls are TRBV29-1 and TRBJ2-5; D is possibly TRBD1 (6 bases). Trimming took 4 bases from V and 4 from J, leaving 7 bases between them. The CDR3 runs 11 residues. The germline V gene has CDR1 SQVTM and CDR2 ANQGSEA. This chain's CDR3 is CSVVRGETQYF. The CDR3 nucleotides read TGCAGCGTTGTCAGGGGAGAGACCCAGTACTTC.

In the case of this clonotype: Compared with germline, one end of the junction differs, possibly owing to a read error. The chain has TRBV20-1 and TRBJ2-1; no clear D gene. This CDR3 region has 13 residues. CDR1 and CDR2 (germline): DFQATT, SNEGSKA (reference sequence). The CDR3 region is CTPRASPYNEQCF. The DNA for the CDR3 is TGCACCCCCCGGGCATCCCCCTACAATGAGCAGTGCTTC.

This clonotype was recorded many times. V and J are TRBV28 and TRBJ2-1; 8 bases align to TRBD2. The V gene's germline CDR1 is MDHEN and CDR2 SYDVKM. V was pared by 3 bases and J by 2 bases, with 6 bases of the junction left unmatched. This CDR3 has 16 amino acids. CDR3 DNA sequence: TGTGCCAGCAGTTTTCTGCGGGGGGCCGCCTACAATGAGCAGTTCTTC. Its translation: CASSFLRGAAYNEQFF.

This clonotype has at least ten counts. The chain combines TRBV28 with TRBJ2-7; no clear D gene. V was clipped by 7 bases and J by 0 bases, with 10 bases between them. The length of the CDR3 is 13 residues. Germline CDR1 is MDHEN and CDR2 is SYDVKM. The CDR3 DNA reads TGTGCCAGCATTGGTAGTCCCTCCTACGAGCAGTACTTC. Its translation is CASIGSPSYEQYF.

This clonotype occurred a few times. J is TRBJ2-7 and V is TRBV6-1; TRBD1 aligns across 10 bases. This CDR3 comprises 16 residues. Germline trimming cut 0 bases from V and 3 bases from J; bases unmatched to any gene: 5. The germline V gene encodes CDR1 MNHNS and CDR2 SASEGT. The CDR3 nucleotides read TGTGCCAGCAGTGAAGCTCTCCGGGACAGGGGCTACGAGCAGTACTTC. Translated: CASSEALRDRGYEQYF.

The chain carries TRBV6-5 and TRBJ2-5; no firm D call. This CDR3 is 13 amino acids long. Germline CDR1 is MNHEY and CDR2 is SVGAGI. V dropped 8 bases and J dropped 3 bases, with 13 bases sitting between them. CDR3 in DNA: TGTGCCAGCCGGTGGACGGTGAAAGAGACCCAGTACTTC. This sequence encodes CASRWTVKETQYF.